This TCR beta chain was sequenced for a study of OX40 agonist ivuxolimab in advanced cancers. As for the study in general: A male proportion of just over 80% was recorded, with mean age 60 years and range 23 to 79.

Study-wide results and caveats: Expanded clones were, on average, more numerous among CD8+ T cells than CD4+. In the 0.1-3.0 mg/kg groups, partial responders showed among the lowest expansion.

V trimming: 6 bases; J trimming: 1 base; junction bases outside the gene matches: 14. Per the germline V gene, CDR1 is SEHNR and CDR2 is FQNEAQ (reference sequence). The CDR3 runs to 18 residues. This table comes from immunoSEQ multiplex PCR, and its TCRdb copy is limited to in-frame clones, with some not included. Of 35,000 to 45,000 clones detected, 82% appear once; the ten largest clones hold roughly 24%. This clone was recorded a few times. What it recognizes is unknown. Exclusion of a patient followed from autoimmune disease history or systemic immunosuppression. Sequencing used CD4+ or CD8+ T cells sorted from blood, obtained in a trial of the OX40 agonist ivuxolimab. The rearrangement links TRBV7-9 to TRBJ2-5, with 10 bases fitting TRBD1. The clonotype comes from an adult with an advanced solid tumor such as melanoma, head and neck, liver or kidney cancer. The DNA for the CDR3 is TGTGCCAGCAGATCGGGACAGGGGATGGGTCTAGCCCAAGAGACCCAGTACTTC. Amino acids: CASRSGQGMGLAQETQYF.